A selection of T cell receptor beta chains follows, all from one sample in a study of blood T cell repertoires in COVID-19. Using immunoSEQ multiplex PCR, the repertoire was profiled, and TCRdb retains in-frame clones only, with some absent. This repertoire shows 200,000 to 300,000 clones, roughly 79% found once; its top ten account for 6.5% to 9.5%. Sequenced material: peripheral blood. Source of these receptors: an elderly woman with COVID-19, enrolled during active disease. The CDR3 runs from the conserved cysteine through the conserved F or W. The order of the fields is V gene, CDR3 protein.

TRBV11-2 CASTPRGGLPYNEQFF
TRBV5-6 CASSLIEDTQYF
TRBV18 CASSPTGGSNTEAFF
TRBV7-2 CASSLEGRGNNQPQHF
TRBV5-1 CASSLGFRLYQETQYF
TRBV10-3 CAISESNSFEAFF
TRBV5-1 CASSPGLAGGPVQYF
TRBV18 CASSFDRGYEQYF
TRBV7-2 CASSAQGAVNTEAFF
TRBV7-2 CASRRGQVETQYF
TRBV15 CATSRDYAAGSNQPQHF
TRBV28 CASSQQGLNPSNYGYTF
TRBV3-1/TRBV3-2 CASSHQAKQPQHF
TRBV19 CASTTDRANQPQHF
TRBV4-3 CASSQAGGQGSWFF
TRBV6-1 CASSEYRGLTEAFF
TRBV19 CASLTGTYGYTF
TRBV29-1 CSTRDRVREQFF
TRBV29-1 CSVGQGGAGANVLTF
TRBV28 CASSLGTVEAFF
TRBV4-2 CASSPSRGSGSEEQFF
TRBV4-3 CASSQDSSSGEQFF
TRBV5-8 CASSSRDTYGYTF